The present entry profiles one T cell receptor (beta chain) with its context. Sequenced by immunoSEQ multiplex PCR; TCRdb stores in-frame clones only, minus some. Among some 41,000 clones listed, just over 85% were seen once. This sample is part of a study of lymphopenia after photon versus proton radiotherapy. The V gene's germline CDR1 is SGDLS and CDR2 YYNGEE. The CDR3 loop spans 17 amino acids. The V segment lost 0 bases and the J segment 5 bases; nucleotides outside the gene matches: 10. Source: peripheral blood, taken from a patient treated with proton-based radiotherapy. The chain carries TRBV9 and TRBJ2-1, with 8 nucleotides matching TRBD2. This sequence was found in a woman between 65 and 79 years old with pancreatic cancer. Some clones in this sample may be carry-over from other donors' samples. The CDR3 DNA follows: TGTGCCAGCAGCGTAGTAGGGCGGGGACTAGACGACAATGAGCAGTTCTTC. Translating it yields CASSVVGRGLDDNEQFF.